These 23 T cell receptor beta chains originate from one sample sequenced in a study of patients and donors after allogeneic stem cell transplantation (TCRdb year 2020). The library was obtained by RT-PCR. TCRdb shows the sequencer as NextSeq 550. TCRdb ran its own pipeline on the public reads, namely fastp trimming at Q25 and MiXCR clone calling, and kept in-frame beta chains. CDR3 protein duplicates are merged, each entry listing the most common genes and DNA. The sample table records about a million distinct CDR3 sequences; over 15% of these occur just once. 5.5% to 6.5% of the sample lies in the top ten. What was sequenced was blood, either unsorted or a sorted T cell fraction (not recorded which). The receptor set was obtained from a human donor who was either an allogeneic HSCT recipient or a stem cell or donor lymphocyte infusion donor (not recorded which). It is not recorded whose cells these are; they may come from a transplant donor.

The chain is built from TRBV19 and TRBJ2-2; TRBD1 matches at 7 bases. Germline CDR1 and CDR2: LNHDA and SQIVND (reference sequence). With V trimmed by 3 bases and J by 0 bases, 4 bases remained unmatched. CDR3 size: 16 residues. CDR3 nucleotides: TGTGCCAGTAGTATTCGAGGACAGGCGAACACCGGGGAGCTGTTTTTT. It is translated as CASSIRGQANTGELFF.

This clonotype was counted at least ten times. The rearrangement links TRBV20-1 to TRBJ1-5; D remains ambiguous. Germline-derived CDR1 and CDR2 are DFQATT and SNEGSKA (reference sequence). The CDR3 runs 12 residues. V shed 2 bases and J shed 1 base, with 3 bases lying between them. CDR3 DNA sequence: TGCAGTGCTAGATCAAGCAATCAGCCCCAGCATTTT. Translating gives CSARSSNQPQHF.

The CDR3 spells CSALALRSGELFF. CDR3 in DNA: TGCAGTGCTCTCGCCTTAAGGTCCGGGGAGCTGTTTTTT. This chain uses TRBV20-1 with TRBJ2-2; no clear D. The V and J ends lost 5 bases and 6 bases respectively, with 13 bases between them. Germline CDR1 reads DFQATT; CDR2 reads SNEGSKA (reference sequence). CDR3 length: 13 amino acids.

J is TRBJ2-1 and V is TRBV5-1; the match to TRBD2 covers 8 bases. The germline CDR1 and CDR2 sequences are SGHRS and YFSETQ. The CDR3 loop spans 16 amino acids. The junction had 7 bases not matched to a gene; V was cut back by 0 bases and J by 5 bases. The CDR3 nucleotides are TGCGCCAGCAGCTTGGCATCGGGACTAGGGAACAATGAGCAGTTCTTC. The encoded protein is CASSLASGLGNNEQFF.

This clonotype has only a few counts. The chain employs TRBV6-6 and TRBJ1-2; D gene ambiguous. Germline V gene sequence: CDR1 MNHNY, CDR2 SVGAGI (reference sequence). The V end lost 0 bases, the J end lost 8 bases, and 4 bases lay between the germline ends. The CDR3 runs 11 residues. CDR3 sequence: CASSYSEGYTF. The CDR3 DNA reads TGTGCCAGCAGTTACTCGGAAGGCTACACCTTC.

The V gene is TRBV7-9, the J gene TRBJ2-1, with TRBD2 identical over 8 bases. From germline, CDR1 is SEHNR and CDR2 FQNEAQ (reference sequence). The trim removed 5 bases at V and 6 bases at J, leaving 9 bases unmatched. The CDR3 spans 15 residues. CDR3 nucleotides: TGTGCCAGCAGCCCACGGGGGGGCCTAGTCAATGAGCAGTTCTTC. It translates to CASSPRGGLVNEQFF.

This clonotype was observed a few times. The chain is built from TRBV5-5 and TRBJ2-2; 7 bases map to TRBD2. In germline, CDR1 is SGHKS, CDR2 YYEKEE (reference sequence). The CDR3 loop spans 15 amino acids. V lost 1 base and J lost 4; bases outside the gene matches: 4. In nucleotides, the CDR3 is TGTGCCAGCAGCTTGTACGGGGGGATCACCGGGGAGCTGTTTTTT. As protein: CASSLYGGITGELFF. Filled out from reference TRBV5-5 and TRBJ2-2, the complete variable domain reads DAGVTQSPTHLIKTRGQQVTLRCSPISGHKSVSWYQQVLGQGPQFIFQYYEKEERGRGNFPDRFSARQFPNYSSELNVNALLLGDSALYLCASSLYGGITGELFFGEGSRLTVL.

The gene calls are TRBV2 and TRBJ1-5; no reliable D call. V was pared by 4 bases and J by 7 bases, with 8 bases between. The CDR3 spans 12 residues. Germline CDR1 is SNHLY and CDR2 is FYNNEI. This chain's CDR3 is CASSVFIQPQHF. The CDR3 coding sequence is TGTGCCAGCAGTGTATTCATACAGCCCCAGCATTTT. Complete variable domain (other parts from reference TRBV2 and TRBJ1-5): EPEVTQTPSHQVTQMGQEVILRCVPISNHLYFYWYRQILGQKVEFLVSFYNNEISEKSEIFDDQFSVERPDGSNFTLKIRSTKLEDSAMYFCASSVFIQPQHFGDGTRLSIL.

This clonotype was observed a handful of times. V is TRBV15 and J is TRBJ1-2; D is unclear. The V and J ends lost 0 bases and 6 bases respectively, with 5 bases between them. This CDR3 region has 12 residues. Germline CDR1 LNHNV, CDR2 YYDKDF (reference sequence). DNA of the CDR3: TGTGCCACCAGCAGAGATTGGGATGGCTACACCTTC. It translates to CATSRDWDGYTF.

The gene calls are TRBV29-1 and TRBJ1-4; 10 positions match TRBD1. The CDR3 consists of 15 residues. V lost 5 bases and J lost 6; bases outside the gene matches: 9. Germline CDR1 and CDR2: SQVTM and ANQGSEA. This chain's CDR3 is CSVRRSGTGDEKLFF. The CDR3, as DNA: TGCAGCGTTCGAAGGTCGGGGACAGGGGATGAAAAACTGTTTTTT.

V is TRBV3-1 and J is TRBJ2-7; D is possibly TRBD1 (5 bases). The V end was cut by 1 base, the J end by 11 bases, with 12 bases between. The CDR3 is 12 residues long. Germline CDR1 is LGHDT and CDR2 is YNNKEL (reference sequence). The CDR3 spells CASSQAADMEYF. CDR3 in DNA: TGTGCCAGCAGCCAAGCGGCGGACATGGAGTACTTC.

The rearrangement uses TRBV7-2 and TRBJ2-5; the D call may be TRBD1 or TRBD2 (5 bases each). Germline V lookup: CDR1 SGHTA, CDR2 FQGNSA. Trimming pared 3 bases from V and 1 base from J, leaving 12 bases between. This CDR3 region has 15 residues. CDR3 bases: TGTGCCAGCAGCTTGGAGAGGGGTGGCCAAGAGACCCAGTACTTC. Its protein product is CASSLERGGQETQYF.

This clonotype was seen repeatedly, ten times or more. V usage is TRBV20-1 and J usage is TRBJ2-3; D gene unclear. CDR3 length equals 14 residues. Trimming cost V 0 bases and J 5 bases, with 12 bases left between them. Germline V gene lookup returns CDR1 DFQATT and CDR2 SNEGSKA (reference sequence). CDR3 loop: CSARDPVLIDTQYF. The CDR3 bases are TGCAGTGCTAGAGATCCCGTGTTGATAGATACGCAGTATTTT.

This clonotype showed up just a few times. The V and J genes are TRBV3-1 and TRBJ1-4; D unresolved. With 3 bases removed from V and 8 bases from J, the gap between germline ends came to 13 bases. CDR1 LGHDT and CDR2 YNNKEL come from the germline V gene (reference sequence). The CDR3 is 14 residues long. The CDR3 DNA is TGTGCCAGCAGCCAGGGGTCGACCTTGGAAAAACTGTTTTTT. Amino acids: CASSQGSTLEKLFF.

V gene TRBV3-1 combines with J gene TRBJ2-7, with D perhaps matching TRBD1 or TRBD2 (5 bases each). The CDR3 length is 15 residues. The V end lost 4 bases, the J end lost 2 bases, and 15 bases lay between the germline ends. Germline assignment: CDR1 LGHDT and CDR2 YNNKEL (reference sequence). The CDR3 region is CASSPMGDPTYEQYF. The CDR3 DNA follows: TGTGCCAGCAGCCCTATGGGGGACCCCACCTACGAGCAGTACTTC.

The J gene is TRBJ1-6, the V gene TRBV21-1; the table's D call, TRBD1, was not checked against the DNA. TRBV21-1 is marked as a pseudogene. The CDR3 covers 18 residues. CDR3 sequence (DNA): TGTGCCAGCAGCAAAGTCGGCAGGGGGCAATCCTATAATTCACCCCTCCACTTT. Amino acid sequence: CASSKVGRGQSYNSPLHF.

The table lists this clonotype with a few counts. The chain is built from TRBV6-1 and TRBJ2-7; D gene uncertain. The length of the CDR3 is 13 residues. The germline V gene encodes CDR1 MNHNS and CDR2 SASEGT. V shed 4 bases and J shed 2 bases, with 9 bases lying between them. The CDR3 sequence: CASSVRYTYEQYF. The CDR3 region has the DNA TGTGCCAGCAGTGTACGATACACCTACGAGCAGTACTTC.

In regard to this clonotype: A read error may produce the germline difference seen at one junction end. The CDR3 sequence is CASSDTGGLGGELFF. CDR3 sequence (DNA): TGTGCCAGCAGTGATACGGGGGGGCTCGGCGGGGAGCTGTTTTTT. V is TRBV10-3 and J is TRBJ2-2; 8 bases line up with TRBD2. Germline CDR1 is ENHRY and CDR2 is SYGVKD. This CDR3 contains 15 residues.

CDR3 sequence: CASSHKGGQPQHF. The CDR3 DNA reads TGTGCCAGCAGCCACAAAGGGGGTCAGCCCCAGCATTTT. The V gene is TRBV3-1, the J gene TRBJ1-5; TRBD1 is a possible D gene (6 bases). Germline CDR1 and CDR2: LGHDT and YNNKEL (reference sequence). V was pared by 3 bases and J by 6 bases, with 9 bases between. This CDR3 comprises 13 residues. The complete variable domain, with remaining parts taken from reference TRBV3-1 and TRBJ1-5, reads DTAVSQTPKYLVTQMGNDKSIKCEQNLGHDTMYWYKQDSKKFLKIMFSYNNKELIINETVPNRFSPKSPDKAHLNLHINSLELGDSAVYFCASSHKGGQPQHFGDGTRLSIL.

This clonotype was counted only a few times. The V call is TRBV2, the J call TRBJ1-5; D uncertain. The germline V gene has CDR1 SNHLY and CDR2 FYNNEI. Between the trimmed V and J ends, which lost 2 bases and 9 bases, there was a span of 11 bases. This CDR3 spans 13 amino acids. CDR3 DNA sequence: TGTGCCAGCAGTGAAACGGGGATCGGGCCCCAGCATTTT. Its translation: CASSETGIGPQHF.

This clonotype has more than one count but fewer than ten. The chain employs TRBV27 and TRBJ2-1; possibly TRBD2 for D (6 bases). The CDR3 is 15 residues long. CDR1 is MNHEY, CDR2 SMNVEV, per germline (reference sequence). V shed 3 bases and J shed 8 bases, with 17 bases lying between them. CDR3 coding DNA: TGTGCCAGCAGTTTCATTGCTAGCGTCGTCCATGAGCAGTTCTTC. This translates into CASSFIASVVHEQFF.

The chain uses TRBV5-6 and TRBJ1-5; 8 bases map to TRBD1. The CDR3 length is 17 residues. Germline loops: CDR1 SGHDT, CDR2 YYEEEE. V lost 4 bases and J lost 4; bases outside the gene matches: 13. The CDR3 bases are TGTGCCAGCAGCCTGGGGACAGGTGGGGCACTGAATCAGCCCCAGCATTTT. It yields the protein CASSLGTGGALNQPQHF.

The V and J genes are TRBV6-5 and TRBJ1-2; 8 bases agree with TRBD1. This CDR3 is 13 amino acids long. Germline V gives CDR1 MNHEY, CDR2 SVGAGI. Trimming removed 2 bases from V and 10 bases from J; junction bases left unmatched: 6. This CDR3 is CASSYRTGFHYTF. Here the CDR3 DNA reads TGTGCCAGCAGTTACAGGACAGGGTTTCACTACACCTTC.